This T cell receptor beta chain comes out of a study of T cell responses to AZD1222 COVID-19 vaccine. This CDR3 region has 14 residues. Trimming left V 5 bases short and J 0 bases short, with 8 bases between. The germline gives CDR1 LNHDA, CDR2 SQIVND (reference sequence). As for this clone: Its cognate antigen is unknown.

Assay: immunoSEQ multiplex PCR; the TCRdb copy retains only in-frame clones and omits some. The sample shows fewer than 200,000 clones, 87% of them seen only once. Overall study results and limits: CD4 TCRs covered the whole spike, strongest at regions 160-218 and 743-854. Two doses of AZD1222 preceded a rise in Spike-specific TCR breadth and depth.

Samples with a second dose at about 4 or about 12 weeks were pooled together. V is TRBV19 and J is TRBJ1-5, with D perhaps TRBD1 (6 bases). The sequencing used peripheral blood, collected 28 days after the second AZD1222 dose. The receptor comes from an adult who received the AZD1222 COVID-19 vaccine. The CDR3 protein is CASSGQHSNQPQHF. As DNA, the CDR3 is TGTGCCAGTAGTGGACAGCATAGCAATCAGCCCCAGCATTTT.